Shown below are 25 T cell receptor beta chains from a single sample sequenced in a study of shared clonotypes between healthy human individuals. Naive CD8 cells lacked CD45RO, underwent positive selection for CCR7 and left out terminally differentiated effector memory CD45RA+ cells. Sequencing was performed with immunoSEQ multiplex PCR; in TCRdb, only in-frame clones are kept and a portion is missing. The sample gives about 2.1 million clones, 90% to 95% of which show up once; under 2% is in the top ten. Sample: naive CD8+ T cells from PBMCs. The receptors were sampled from a man aged 18 to 29 in good health. Some clones in this sample may be carry-over from other donors' samples.

Worth noting for this clone: This same CDR3 is encoded by further DNA sequences in the sample. This chain links TRBV27 with TRBJ1-5, with TRBD1 as a possible D gene (5 bases). Trimming shortened V by 2 bases and J by 7 bases, and 12 bases separated the two germline ends. The CDR3 runs 14 residues. In germline, CDR1 is MNHEY, CDR2 SMNVEV (reference sequence). The CDR3 is CASSLRDGGQPQHF. The CDR3 region has the DNA TGTGCCAGCAGTTTACGGGACGGGGGGCAGCCCCAGCATTTT.

V is TRBV6-5 and J is TRBJ2-1; TRBD2 matches at 7 bases. Germline CDR1 MNHEY, CDR2 SVGAGI. The CDR3 is 15 residues long. Trimming cost V 2 bases and J 7 bases; bases outside gene matches: 8. CDR3 in amino acids: CASSYRGGRGNEQFF. CDR3 nucleotide sequence: TGTGCCAGCAGTTACCGCGGCGGGAGAGGGAATGAGCAGTTCTTC.

For the CDR3, the DNA is TGTGCCAGTAAACCTCTAGCGGGAGGCAACCAAGAGACCCAGTACTTC. Translating it yields CASKPLAGGNQETQYF. The V call is TRBV19, the J call TRBJ2-5; TRBD2 agrees at 11 bases. With 7 bases clipped from V and 0 bases from J, the junction kept 7 bases outside the gene matches. Germline assignment: CDR1 LNHDA and CDR2 SQIVND (reference sequence). The CDR3 is 16 residues long.

The genes are TRBV7-2 and TRBJ1-4, with D possibly TRBD1 on 5 matching bases. Trimming cost V 3 bases and J 3 bases, with 8 bases left between them. This CDR3 is 14 amino acids long. Germline V gene data show CDR1 as SGHTA and CDR2 as FQGNSA. The CDR3 spells CASSFRQSNEKLFF. DNA for the CDR3: TGTGCCAGCAGCTTTCGACAGTCTAATGAAAAACTGTTTTTT.

The chain recombines TRBV18 with TRBJ2-7; D is ambiguous. CDR1 and CDR2 from the germline V gene are KGHSH and LQKENI. V lost 1 base to trimming and J lost 2 bases, with 9 bases between them. The CDR3 loop spans 14 amino acids. This chain's CDR3 is CASSPLGSTYEQYF. The CDR3 DNA is TGTGCCAGCTCACCACTGGGGTCCACCTACGAGCAGTACTTC.

This rearrangement joins TRBV29-1 to TRBJ2-7; 8 bases fit TRBD2. Germline V gives CDR1 SQVTM, CDR2 ANQGSEA. This CDR3 contains 12 residues. V was clipped by 7 bases and J by 6 bases; unmatched bases: 8. The CDR3 region is CSGGTRGFEQYF. Here the CDR3 DNA reads TGCAGCGGAGGGACTAGAGGATTCGAGCAGTACTTC.

The chain links TRBV19 to TRBJ2-3, with D unresolved. The germline V and J ends were trimmed by 7 bases and 5 bases, with 10 bases remaining between them. CDR3 length: 12 amino acids. Germline values: CDR1 LNHDA, CDR2 SQIVND (reference sequence). CDR3 sequence: CASTNGGDTQYF. DNA for the CDR3: TGTGCCAGTACTAACGGCGGAGATACGCAGTATTTT.

The CDR3 region is CASTFGTGGRDTQYF. The CDR3 DNA follows: TGTGCCAGCACCTTCGGGACAGGGGGCAGGGATACGCAGTATTTT. The genes are TRBV27 and TRBJ2-3, with TRBD1 matching over 12 bases. The V and J ends lost 7 bases and 6 bases, in that order; junction bases with no gene match: 8. CDR3 length equals 15 residues. In germline, CDR1 is MNHEY, CDR2 SMNVEV (reference sequence).

V gene TRBV15 combines with J gene TRBJ1-1; D is unclear. The CDR3 extends over 13 amino acids. Germline V gives CDR1 LNHNV, CDR2 YYDKDF (reference sequence). The V end lost 5 bases, the J end lost 4 bases, and 11 bases lay between the germline ends. CDR3 sequence: CATSPREFTEAFF. Written as DNA, the CDR3 is TGTGCCACCAGCCCCAGAGAGTTCACTGAAGCTTTCTTT.

The genes are TRBV10-2 and TRBJ2-7; TRBD2 matches at 13 bases. V shed 4 bases, J shed 6 bases, and the junction held 6 bases outside the gene matches. Germline CDR1 is WSHSY and CDR2 is SAAADI. The CDR3 sequence is 15 residues long. CDR3 residues: CASSGLAGGRGEQYF. CDR3 in DNA: TGCGCCAGCAGTGGACTAGCGGGAGGTCGGGGCGAGCAGTACTTC.

CDR3 region: CASSLLPGDEQFF. In nucleotides, the CDR3 is TGTGCCAGCAGTCTACTTCCGGGGGATGAGCAGTTCTTC. The gene calls are TRBV6-4 and TRBJ2-1, with D perhaps matching TRBD2 (6 bases). The CDR3 covers 13 residues. Trimming stripped 5 bases from V and 8 bases from J, with 13 bases between. In germline, CDR1 is MRHNA, CDR2 SNTAGT.

V usage is TRBV30 and J usage is TRBJ2-1, with TRBD2 matching over 15 bases. The CDR3 has 17 amino acids. Germline V gene data show CDR1 as GTSNPN and CDR2 as SVGIG (reference sequence). Trimming took 3 bases from V and 4 from J; bases not matched to a gene: 7. In nucleotides, the CDR3 is TGTGCCTGGAGAATTGGGACTAGCGGGAGGCGATACAATGAGCAGTTCTTC. Translating gives CAWRIGTSGRRYNEQFF. The whole variable domain, remainder taken from reference TRBV30 and TRBJ2-1, is SQTIHQWPATLVQPVGSPLSLECTVEGTSNPNLYWYRQAAGRGLQLLFYSVGIGQISSEVPQNLSASRPQDRQFILSSKKLLLSDSGFYLCAWRIGTSGRRYNEQFFGPGTRLTVL.

In regard to this clone: The sample contains more than one DNA sequence encoding this CDR3. V gene TRBV9 combines with J gene TRBJ2-7; 8 bases align to TRBD1. J was trimmed by 5 bases and V by 2 bases; bases with no gene match: 3. Germline V gene lookup returns CDR1 SGDLS and CDR2 YYNGEE. This CDR3 region has 13 residues. CDR3 region: CASSVDRGHEQYF. DNA of the CDR3: TGTGCCAGCAGCGTCGACAGGGGCCACGAGCAGTACTTC.

The J gene is TRBJ2-7, the V gene TRBV5-1; D perhaps matches TRBD1 (5 bases). CDR1 and CDR2 from the germline V gene are SGHRS and YFSETQ. This CDR3 spans 15 amino acids. Trimming shortened V by 0 bases and J by 3 bases, and 13 bases separated the two germline ends. CDR3 coding DNA: TGCGCCAGCAGCTTGGCCCGAGTGGGGCACTACGAGCAGTACTTC. Its translation is CASSLARVGHYEQYF.

The rearrangement joins TRBV4-2 to TRBJ2-2; tentatively, D is TRBD1 (6 bases). In germline, CDR1 is LGHNA, CDR2 YNFKEQ. V shed 1 base and J shed 5 bases, with 14 bases lying between them. This CDR3 region has 16 residues. The CDR3, as DNA: TGTGCCAGCAGCCAAGCTGGGTTAACAGGGACCGGGGAGCTGTTTTTT. It is translated as CASSQAGLTGTGELFF.

The J gene is TRBJ2-7, the V gene TRBV9; no clear D. This CDR3 has 15 amino acids. Germline CDR1 is SGDLS and CDR2 is YYNGEE. Trimming removed 4 bases from V and 4 bases from J, with 18 bases in between. In DNA, the CDR3 is TGTGCCAGCAGCCCATCGGACCGAACACTATACGAGCAGTACTTC. It is translated as CASSPSDRTLYEQYF.

The chain recombines TRBV30 with TRBJ2-1, with TRBD2 matching 11 bases. CDR3 length equals 14 residues. Germline CDR1 is GTSNPN and CDR2 is SVGIG (reference sequence). V was clipped by 4 bases and J by 7 bases; unmatched bases: 6. The chain's CDR3 is CAWTSGRLPNEQFF. Here the CDR3 DNA reads TGTGCCTGGACTAGCGGGAGGCTCCCAAATGAGCAGTTCTTC.

This clone was found a few times. Other nucleotide sequences from this sample produce the same CDR3. This chain connects TRBV4-1 to TRBJ1-5; 9 bases are shared with TRBD1. The V and J ends lost 3 bases and 0 bases, in that order; junction bases with no gene match: 3. This CDR3 is built from 16 residues. Germline CDR1 reads MGHRA; CDR2 reads YSYEKL. CDR3 sequence reads: CASSQGTGLSNQPQHF. Here the CDR3 DNA reads TGCGCCAGCAGCCAGGGGACAGGGCTTAGCAATCAGCCCCAGCATTTT.

V and J are TRBV4-3 and TRBJ2-7, with 12 bases fitting TRBD2. The trim removed 3 bases at V and 7 bases at J, leaving 7 bases unmatched. The germline V gene encodes CDR1 LGHNA and CDR2 YSLEER. The CDR3 length is 15 residues. The CDR3 DNA reads TGCGCCAGCAGCCACCGACTAGCGGGGGCTTGGGAGCAGTACTTC. Its translation is CASSHRLAGAWEQYF.

The chain carries TRBV14 and TRBJ2-1, with D unresolved. Per the germline V gene, CDR1 is SGHDN and CDR2 is FVKESK. V lost 4 bases, J lost 12 bases, and 16 bases lay in between. The CDR3 extends over 13 amino acids. CDR3 sequence (DNA): TGTGCCAGCAGCCCCTCCTGGATCGTAGGGCAGTTCTTC. The encoded protein is CASSPSWIVGQFF. The variable domain in full, with the rest retrieved from reference TRBV14 and TRBJ2-1, is EAGVTQFPSHSVIEKGQTVTLRCDPISGHDNLYWYRRVMGKEIKFLLHFVKESKQDESGMPNNRFLAERTGGTYSTLKVQPAELEDSGVYFCASSPSWIVGQFFGPGTRLTVL.

The chain's CDR3 is CASSPPGLYYGYTF. CDR3 coding DNA: TGTGCCAGCAGCCCGCCGGGGCTCTACTATGGCTACACCTTC. The genes are TRBV7-9 and TRBJ1-2; possibly TRBD1 for D (5 bases). Germline-derived CDR1 and CDR2 are SEHNR and FQNEAQ (reference sequence). Trimming took 5 bases from V and 3 from J, leaving 13 bases between them. CDR3 length: 14 amino acids.

This clone occurred a few times. The gene calls are TRBV7-9 and TRBJ1-1; 9 bases are shared with TRBD1. The trim removed 10 bases at V and 2 bases at J, leaving 5 bases unmatched. The CDR3 is 13 residues long. Germline V gives CDR1 SEHNR, CDR2 FQNEAQ (reference sequence). The CDR3 DNA sequence: TGTGCCACCAGGACAGGGGTTAACACTGAAGCTTTCTTT. This gives the protein CATRTGVNTEAFF.

This chain connects TRBV29-1 to TRBJ2-7, with 8 bases that match TRBD1. There are 10 residues in the CDR3. Trimming took 7 bases from V and 9 from J; bases not matched to a gene: 5. CDR1 and CDR2 from the germline V gene are SQVTM and ANQGSEA. The CDR3 spells CSALGQGQYF. For the CDR3, the DNA is TGCAGCGCTCTCGGACAGGGGCAGTACTTC.

V and J are TRBV6-1 and TRBJ2-5; D is unresolved. V gave up 6 bases and J gave up 4 bases, with 9 bases separating them. This CDR3 has 12 amino acids. Germline lookup yields CDR1 MNHNS and CDR2 SASEGT. The CDR3 reads CASRTPLETQYF. Written as DNA, the CDR3 is TGTGCCAGCAGGACCCCGCTAGAGACCCAGTACTTC.

J is TRBJ2-7 and V is TRBV19, with D perhaps matching TRBD1 or TRBD2 (6 bases each). In germline, CDR1 is LNHDA, CDR2 SQIVND (reference sequence). The CDR3 loop spans 15 amino acids. The V end was cut by 6 bases, the J end by 2 bases, with 17 bases between. The chain's CDR3 is CASSIRGTPTYEQYF. As DNA, the CDR3 is TGTGCCAGTAGCATCCGGGGGACACCTACCTACGAGCAGTACTTC.